Shown below are 21 T cell receptor beta chains from a single sample sequenced in a study of blood T cell repertoires in COVID-19. Profiling relied on immunoSEQ multiplex PCR, and the TCRdb table lists in-frame clones only, not all of them. The sample has roughly 100,000 clones; roughly 85% are singletons. The sample consisted of peripheral blood. These TCRs come from a man aged 50 to 59 with active COVID-19.

The V gene is TRBV6-6, the J gene TRBJ1-5, with no clear D. The CDR3 is 12 residues long. V was clipped by 2 bases and J by 5 bases, with 4 bases between them. The germline gives CDR1 MNHNY, CDR2 SVGAGI (reference sequence). For the CDR3, the DNA is TGTGCCAGCAGTTACAGAGATCAGCCCCAGCATTTT. Translating it yields CASSYRDQPQHF.

V is TRBV21-1 and J is TRBJ1-2. TRBV21-1 is assigned pseudogene status. This CDR3 has 13 residues. CDR3 sequence reads: CASSKDYNYGYTF. The CDR3 coding sequence is TGTGCCAGCAGCAAAGATTATAACTATGGCTACACCTTC.

The CDR3 loop reads CASSSYHPLAGGPYTQYF. As DNA, the CDR3 is TGTGCCAGCAGTTCCTACCACCCGCTAGCGGGGGGTCCGTATACGCAGTATTTT. V and J are TRBV27 and TRBJ2-3, with 11 bases lining up with TRBD2. Germline lookup yields CDR1 MNHEY and CDR2 SMNVEV (reference sequence). The CDR3 extends over 18 amino acids. The J segment lost 7 bases and the V segment lost 4 bases, leaving 16 bases of the junction unmatched.

This sequence joins TRBV2 and TRBJ2-3, with 10 bases aligning to TRBD2. The V gene's germline CDR1 is SNHLY and CDR2 FYNNEI. V gave up 6 bases and J gave up 3 bases; unmatched junction bases: 15. This CDR3 comprises 18 residues. The CDR3 region has the DNA TGTGCCAGCAGAGTCGGTGCTAGCGGGGGCCGGGGAACAGATACGCAGTATTTT. Protein sequence: CASRVGASGGRGTDTQYF.

The J gene is TRBJ2-5, the V gene TRBV15; 13 nucleotides align to TRBD2. The germline V gene encodes CDR1 LNHNV and CDR2 YYDKDF (reference sequence). Germline trimming cut 0 bases from V and 5 bases from J; bases unmatched to any gene: 3. This CDR3 region has 16 residues. In nucleotides, the CDR3 is TGTGCCACCAGCAGAGAACTAGCGGGGGGGAAGGAGACCCAGTACTTC. Translating gives CATSRELAGGKETQYF.

This chain uses TRBV9 with TRBJ2-7, with 7 bases that match TRBD1. V shed 3 bases, J shed 1 base, and the junction held 13 bases outside the gene matches. Per germline, CDR1 SGDLS and CDR2 YYNGEE. CDR3 size: 17 residues. CDR3 sequence: CASSDKDTGTDSYEQYF. The CDR3 DNA follows: TGTGCCAGCAGCGATAAGGACACCGGGACAGATTCCTACGAGCAGTACTTC.

The chain uses TRBV21-1 and TRBJ2-3; TRBD2, the table's D call, was not compared with the DNA. TRBV21-1 is a listed pseudogene. There are 15 residues in the CDR3. CDR3 DNA: TGTGCCAGCAGCATGCGGCTAGCCCGCCCAGATACGCAGTATTTT. The encoded protein is CASSMRLARPDTQYF.

This chain uses TRBV7-9 with TRBJ1-2; 10 nucleotides align to TRBD1. This CDR3 contains 14 residues. The J segment lost 6 bases and the V segment lost 7 bases, leaving 8 bases of the junction unmatched. Germline V CDR1 and CDR2: SEHNR, FQNEAQ (reference sequence). Here the CDR3 DNA reads TGTGCCAGCAACAAAGACAGGGGGCTGGATGGCTACACCTTC. It is translated as CASNKDRGLDGYTF. Drawing the rest from reference TRBV7-9 and TRBJ1-2, the complete variable domain is DTGVSQNPRHKITKRGQNVTFRCDPISEHNRLYWYRQTLGQGPEFLTYFQNEAQLEKSRLLSDRFSAERPKGSFSTLEIQRTEQGDSAMYLCASNKDRGLDGYTFGSGTRLTVV.

The chain uses TRBV7-9 and TRBJ1-1; 8 bases fit TRBD1. V shed 5 bases, J shed 5 bases, and the junction held 10 bases outside the gene matches. The CDR3 has 15 residues. Germline-derived CDR1 and CDR2 are SEHNR and FQNEAQ (reference sequence). The CDR3 spells CASSQTAGGNTEAFF. Written as DNA, the CDR3 is TGTGCCAGCAGCCAAACCGCAGGGGGCAATACTGAAGCTTTCTTT.

This chain uses TRBV19 with TRBJ1-5; TRBD1 aligns across 7 bases. The CDR3 length is 12 residues. V shed 6 bases, J shed 7 bases, and the junction held 3 bases outside the gene matches. The germline CDR1 and CDR2 sequences are LNHDA and SQIVND (reference sequence). The CDR3 DNA is TGTGCCAGTAGAGGGGGCGGGCAGCCCCAGCATTTT. Its translation: CASRGGGQPQHF.

The gene calls are TRBV12-3 or TRBV12-4 and TRBJ1-1; no clear D. V was shortened by 1 base and J by 10 bases, with 7 bases between the two germline ends. CDR3 length equals 11 residues. CDR3 DNA: TGTGCCAGCAGTTTAGAATTTCGAGCTTTCTTT. Translating it yields CASSLEFRAFF.

The V call is TRBV19, the J call TRBJ1-1; perhaps TRBD1 as D (6 bases). The V end was cut by 1 base, the J end by 4 bases, with 13 bases between. Germline loops: CDR1 LNHDA, CDR2 SQIVND (reference sequence). The CDR3 runs 15 residues. CDR3 in amino acids: CASSIASGGGTEAFF. CDR3 DNA sequence: TGTGCCAGTAGTATAGCGTCGGGGGGCGGCACTGAAGCTTTCTTT.

The V and J genes are TRBV3-1 (or the pseudogene TRBV3-2) and TRBJ2-1, with 8 bases that match TRBD2. The CDR3 runs to 14 residues. V shed 0 bases and J 14 bases; nucleotides not matched to a gene: 9. The germline V gene encodes CDR1 LGHDT and CDR2 YNNKEL (reference sequence). The CDR3 coding sequence is TGTGCCAGCAGCCAAGAGCGGGGGGTTCCCAAGGAGTTCTTC. Protein: CASSQERGVPKEFF.

The CDR3 spells CASSPGGADSGNTIYF. Here the CDR3 DNA reads TGTGCCAGCAGCCCGGGGGGGGCAGACTCTGGAAACACCATATATTTT. This sequence joins TRBV9 and TRBJ1-3; a possible D gene is TRBD1 (6 bases). The V gene's germline CDR1 is SGDLS and CDR2 YYNGEE. Trimming left V 4 bases short and J 0 bases short, with 14 bases between. This CDR3 comprises 16 residues.

The chain joins TRBV7-2 to TRBJ1-2, with TRBD1 matching 9 bases. V dropped 6 bases and J dropped 3; count of bases not matched to a gene: 5. Looked up from germline, CDR1 is SGHTA and CDR2 is FQGNSA. The CDR3 has 14 residues. The CDR3 nucleotides read TGTGCCAGCAGTCGGGACAGGGATGACTATGGCTACACCTTC. This encodes CASSRDRDDYGYTF.

The chain joins TRBV4-1 to TRBJ1-5; a weak D match, TRBD1 (6 bases). CDR1 and CDR2 from the germline V gene are MGHRA and YSYEKL. This CDR3 is 14 amino acids long. V gave up 0 bases and J gave up 6 bases, with 9 bases separating them. CDR3 region: CASSQDRGAQPQHF. The CDR3 bases are TGCGCCAGCAGCCAAGACAGGGGTGCTCAGCCCCAGCATTTT.

This clone was counted a single time. This chain uses TRBV7-2 with TRBJ2-3; no definite D call. Per the germline V gene, CDR1 is SGHTA and CDR2 is FQGNSA. V gave up 5 bases and J gave up 2 bases, with 8 bases separating them. CDR3 length: 13 amino acids. CDR3 nucleotide sequence: TGTGCCAGCAGCCCCGGTATCACAGATACGCAGTATTTT. Translated, it gives CASSPGITDTQYF.

The chain links TRBV5-1 to TRBJ2-3, with D perhaps TRBD2 (6 bases). The CDR3 spans 15 residues. Trimming cost V 4 bases and J 0 bases, with 12 bases left between them. Germline V gene sequence: CDR1 SGHRS, CDR2 YFSETQ. CDR3 in amino acids: CASSQLSGSTDTQYF. The CDR3 bases are TGCGCCAGCAGCCAATTAAGCGGGAGCACAGATACGCAGTATTTT.

The CDR3 DNA reads as TGTGCCACCAGTGCTGGCGGGGAGGCCTACAATGAGCAGTTCTTC. Amino acid sequence: CATSAGGEAYNEQFF. V gene TRBV24-1 combines with J gene TRBJ2-1; D possibly corresponds to TRBD2 (6 bases). V gave up 5 bases and J gave up 2 bases, with 12 bases separating them. Germline assignment: CDR1 KGHDR and CDR2 SFDVKD. The CDR3 is made up of 15 amino acids.

The DNA for the CDR3 is TGTGCCAGCAGTGAATTAAGTGGGAGATCCGACAATGAGCAGTTCTTC. Translated, it gives CASSELSGRSDNEQFF. The gene calls are TRBV2 and TRBJ2-1; a weak D match, TRBD2 (5 bases). Trimming took 2 bases from V and 5 from J, leaving 16 bases between them. The length of the CDR3 is 16 residues. Germline V gives CDR1 SNHLY, CDR2 FYNNEI.

The chain employs TRBV4-1 and TRBJ1-4; 7 bases are a match to TRBD1. The CDR3 has 17 amino acids. Germline CDR1 and CDR2: MGHRA and YSYEKL. Germline trimming cut 1 base from V and 10 bases from J; bases unmatched to any gene: 15. The CDR3 sequence is CASSQAGRQGLSGKLFF. The CDR3 DNA sequence: TGCGCCAGCAGCCAAGCGGGAAGACAGGGTTTATCGGGAAAACTGTTTTTT.